This T cell receptor beta chain originates from a study of T cells in localized non-small cell lung cancer. Notes on this clone: Its matching antigen is unknown.

This table comes from immunoSEQ multiplex PCR, and its TCRdb copy is limited to in-frame clones, with some not included. The table includes 90,000 or so clones, approximately 90% detected once. General study findings and limits: Sequencing, confined to only one tumor region, leaves heterogeneity possible. There were a median roughly 60 of the top 100 tumor clones appearing in adjacent lung. Prolonged overall survival went with higher T cell density in the blood. Uninvolved neighboring lung showed the greatest T cell clonality, exceeding tumor.

J was trimmed by 7 bases and V by 5 bases; bases with no gene match: 7. Germline CDR1 reads SNHLY; CDR2 reads FYNNEI. This CDR3 has 15 residues. The material sequenced was peripheral blood, taken before any cancer treatment. The V gene is TRBV2, the J gene TRBJ1-6, with 8 bases aligning to TRBD1. This receptor was obtained from a man aged 40-75 years with stage I squamous cell lung carcinoma. CDR3 coding DNA: TGTGCCAGCAGTCTTGACAGGGGTCCAAATTCACCCCTCCACTTT. As protein: CASSLDRGPNSPLHF.